A single sample is the source of the 10 T cell receptor beta chains below, sequenced in a study of blood T cell repertoires in COVID-19 (dated by TCRdb to about 2020). Libraries were constructed by the immunoSEQ multiplex PCR assay. As stored in TCRdb, this immuneACCESS dataset retains in-frame rearrangements with V and J assigned. A fraction of the clones does not appear; measured against another copy, unresolved V genes explain less than half of the discrepancy, and the remainder lacks a known reason. The sample table contains 400,000 to 450,000 clones; only one count was recorded for roughly nine tenths of them. Approximately 1.2% of the sample is in the top ten clones. Sequencing was done on a sample of PBMCs or T cells enriched from blood (not recorded which). The receptors were gathered from a young man who had recovered from COVID-19.

The rearrangement uses TRBV30 and TRBJ2-6; D gene unclear. The V and J ends lost 3 bases and 0 bases respectively, with 9 bases between them. The CDR3 contains 15 residues. The V gene's germline CDR1 is GTSNPN and CDR2 SVGIG (reference sequence). CDR3 nucleotide sequence: TGTGCCTGGAGGTCACTTAGCTCTGGGGCCAACGTCCTGACTTTC. Translation: CAWRSLSSGANVLTF.

Details on this clone: Other nucleotide sequences in the sample specify the same CDR3. The chain combines TRBV9 with TRBJ2-2; D is undetermined. The V and J ends lost 0 bases and 8 bases respectively, with 2 bases between them. The CDR3 covers 11 residues. Germline V gives CDR1 SGDLS, CDR2 YYNGEE. The CDR3: CASSVAGELFF. CDR3 bases: TGTGCCAGCAGCGTAGCGGGGGAGCTGTTTTTT.

This chain links TRBV7-8 with TRBJ1-1; 8 bases are shared with TRBD1. The germline CDR1 and CDR2 sequences are SGHVS and FQNEAQ. Germline trimming cut 4 bases from V and 1 base from J; bases unmatched to any gene: 2. The CDR3 totals 14 residues. For the CDR3, the DNA is TGTGCCAGCAGCTCAACAGGGGGGAACACTGAAGCTTTCTTT. Translated: CASSSTGGNTEAFF.

V gene TRBV11-2 combines with J gene TRBJ2-3; D perhaps matches TRBD1 (6 bases). V was clipped by 2 bases and J by 0 bases, with 15 bases between them. Germline CDR1 and CDR2: SGHAT and FQNNGV. This CDR3 spans 17 amino acids. The CDR3 DNA is TGTGCCAGCAGCTTAAAGCAGGGGAAGTTTAGCACAGATACGCAGTATTTT. This codes for CASSLKQGKFSTDTQYF.

Comments on this clone: The same CDR3 also results from other DNA sequences found in this sample. The rearrangement uses TRBV5-8 and TRBJ1-5; maybe TRBD1 (6 bases). The CDR3 is 14 amino acids. Germline V gives CDR1 SGHTS, CDR2 YDEGEE. V was shortened by 0 bases and J by 3 bases, with 7 bases between the two germline ends. The CDR3 nucleotides are TGTGCCAGCAGCTTGGACAGGGTCAATCAGCCCCAGCATTTT. Its translation is CASSLDRVNQPQHF.

The chain combines TRBV19 with TRBJ1-1; the match to TRBD1 covers 8 bases. Germline trimming cut 0 bases from V and 5 bases from J; bases unmatched to any gene: 14. Germline lookup yields CDR1 LNHDA and CDR2 SQIVND (reference sequence). The CDR3 has 18 amino acids. The DNA of the CDR3 is TGTGCCAGTAGTATAGATGCAGGGGGCGCTTTATCGATTACTGAAGCTTTCTTT. As protein: CASSIDAGGALSITEAFF.

The chain uses TRBV7-9 and TRBJ2-5, with D perhaps TRBD2 (6 bases). Germline values: CDR1 SEHNR, CDR2 FQNEAQ (reference sequence). Trimming left V 3 bases short and J 5 bases short, with 22 bases between. The CDR3 extends over 17 amino acids. This chain's CDR3 is CASSLGGGTAFVETQYF. The CDR3 DNA is TGTGCCAGCAGCTTGGGAGGAGGGACGGCCTTCGTGGAGACCCAGTACTTC. Supplemented by reference TRBV7-9 and TRBJ2-5, the full variable domain reads DTGVSQNPRHKITKRGQNVTFRCDPISEHNRLYWYRQTLGQGPEFLTYFQNEAQLEKSRLLSDRFSAERPKGSFSTLEIQRTEQGDSAMYLCASSLGGGTAFVETQYFGPGTRLLVL.

This clone was seen once. This rearrangement joins TRBV19 to TRBJ2-7; D not certain. Germline V lookup: CDR1 LNHDA, CDR2 SQIVND (reference sequence). The CDR3 extends over 13 amino acids. V lost 3 bases, J lost 6 bases, and 12 bases lay in between. CDR3 in amino acids: CASSIENYGEQYF. For the CDR3, the DNA is TGTGCCAGTAGTATCGAAAACTACGGCGAGCAGTACTTC.

The chain couples TRBV27 to TRBJ2-1; 13 bases are shared with TRBD2. Germline V gene lookup returns CDR1 MNHEY and CDR2 SMNVEV (reference sequence). V lost 5 bases, J lost 9 bases, and 13 bases stayed unmatched. CDR3 size: 17 residues. CDR3 coding DNA: TGTGCCAGCAGTCTAAGAGCAGGACTAGCGGGAGAAGGTGAGCAGTTCTTC. Translated: CASSLRAGLAGEGEQFF.

For this clone: Other DNA sequences from this sample encode an identical CDR3 as well. This chain joins TRBV4-1 and TRBJ1-5; maybe TRBD1 (5 bases). This CDR3 contains 15 residues. V shed 1 base and J shed 1 base, with 8 bases lying between them. Germline V gene data show CDR1 as MGHRA and CDR2 as YSYEKL. The CDR3 DNA follows: TGCGCCAGCAGCCAAGTTGGGGGGAGCAATCAGCCCCAGCATTTT. Translated: CASSQVGGSNQPQHF.